This T cell receptor (beta chain) was documented in a study of Graves' ophthalmopathy and Graves' hyperthyroidism. Study conclusions and caveats: A 13-signature model separated ophthalmopathy from stable hyperthyroidism, reaching roughly 85% sensitivity and under 82% specificity cross-validated. For predicting ophthalmopathy progression, the model had roughly 64% sensitivity and roughly 72% specificity. Most expanded thyroid clonotypes above 0.001 frequency also appeared in blood.

For repertoire sequencing, the TCR beta CDR3 regions were amplified from RNA transcripts. Second-round multiplex PCR came after first-round RT-PCR with HTBI primers. MiXCR, run by TCRdb on the multiplex PCR reads, gives a single entry per CDR3 protein. This table has approximately 1.2 million distinct CDR3 sequences, 35% to 40% appearing once. This clonotype was counted between two and nine times. Its target is unknown. The CDR3 is 19 residues long. V was trimmed by 5 bases and J by 0 bases, leaving 23 bases between them. CDR1 and CDR2 from the germline V gene are SGHTA and FQGNSA. Eligible hyperthyroidism cases comprised new diagnoses of under 2 months' duration in individuals aged 18 to 65.

Specimen: peripheral blood or thyroid tissue (not recorded which). This receptor was taken from an adult man with Graves' hyperthyroidism. V and J are TRBV7-2 and TRBJ1-5; D may be TRBD1 (5 bases). The DNA of the CDR3 is TGTGCCAGCAGCCCACACGGGGGAATTGGCGTACTTAGCAATCAGCCCCAGCATTTT. Its translation: CASSPHGGIGVLSNQPQHF. The full variable domain, with the rest looked up from reference TRBV7-2 and TRBJ1-5, is GAGVSQSPSNKVTEKGKDVELRCDPISGHTALYWYRQSLGQGLEFLIYFQGNSAPDKSGLPSDRFSAERTGGSVSTLTIQRTQQEDSAVYLCASSPHGGIGVLSNQPQHFGDGTRLSIL.